This TCR beta chain derives from a study of blood T cell repertoires in COVID-19. The germline CDR1 and CDR2 sequences are SNHLY and FYNNEI. The ends lost 9 bases at V and 1 base at J; junction bases unmatched: 2. CDR3 length equals 12 residues. Data came from immunoSEQ multiplex PCR; TCRdb stores just in-frame clones and leaves some out. Found here are roughly 200,000 clones, about 82% of them singletons; the top ten hold 5% to 7%. V is TRBV2 and J is TRBJ1-2; 7 bases are a match to TRBD1. Sequencing input: PBMCs or T cells enriched from blood (not recorded which). This sequence originates from a man in his forties with acute COVID-19. Here the CDR3 reads CARGQFNYGYTF. DNA for the CDR3: TGTGCCAGGGGACAGTTTAACTATGGCTACACCTTC.